Following are 30 T cell receptor beta chains from one sample sequenced in a study of TIL therapy for anti-PD-1-resistant metastatic lung cancer. Documented time point: pre-treatment sample, taken before nivolumab and TIL therapy. The libraries were made with immunoSEQ v3. Data came from immunoSEQ multiplex PCR; TCRdb stores just in-frame clones and leaves some out. The sample shows 54,000 or so clones, 73% of them seen only once. The sample consisted of blood, taken at baseline. All receptors derive from a person aged 25-85 years with non-small cell lung cancer.

The CDR3 DNA sequence: TGTGCCAGCAGTCGAGGGGGGTCCAATCAGCCCCAGCATTTT. It yields the protein CASSRGGSNQPQHF. The rearrangement uses TRBV28 and TRBJ1-5; D possibly corresponds to TRBD1 (6 bases). Germline V gene lookup returns CDR1 MDHEN and CDR2 SYDVKM. The CDR3 sequence is 14 residues long. V was cut by 5 bases and J by 3 bases, with 11 bases left in between.

The CDR3: CASSLAPTGLNEKLFF. As DNA, the CDR3 is TGTGCCAGCAGCTTAGCCCCGACAGGGTTGAATGAAAAACTGTTTTTT. The J gene is TRBJ1-4, the V gene TRBV11-2; TRBD1 agrees at 7 bases. V trimming: 1 base; J trimming: 5 bases; junction bases outside the gene matches: 7. Germline V gene sequence: CDR1 SGHAT, CDR2 FQNNGV. The CDR3 runs 16 residues.

Of note for this clone: At one boundary the junction diverges from the germline segment, which might be a read error. This rearrangement joins TRBV7-7 to TRBJ2-2; weak D call: TRBD2 (6 bases). This CDR3 is 15 amino acids long. CDR1 SSHAT and CDR2 FNYEAQ come from the germline V gene (reference sequence). The CDR3 region is CASSLRGRRDGELFF. The DNA for the CDR3 is TGTGCTAGCAGCTTACGAGGGAGGAGGGACGGGGAGCTGTTTTTT.

This clone occurred a few times. The chain has TRBV18 and TRBJ2-3; tentatively, D is TRBD1 (5 bases). Germline-derived CDR1 and CDR2 are KGHSH and LQKENI. Between the trimmed V and J ends, which lost 6 bases and 4 bases, there was a span of 20 bases. The CDR3 has 16 amino acids. CDR3 DNA: TGTGCCAGCTCCCCAGGACACTCAGAGGCGGCAGATACGCAGTATTTT. Translated: CASSPGHSEAADTQYF.

The chain carries TRBV27 and TRBJ2-3, with 12 bases fitting TRBD2. Germline V gene sequence: CDR1 MNHEY, CDR2 SMNVEV (reference sequence). V was pared by 8 bases and J by 2 bases, with 8 bases of the junction left unmatched. This CDR3 region has 16 residues. CDR3 sequence: CASGSWTSGDTDTQYF. CDR3 bases: TGTGCCAGCGGATCTTGGACTAGCGGGGACACAGATACGCAGTATTTT.

Here the CDR3 reads CASSFTENTGELFF. The CDR3 DNA is TGTGCCAGCAGTTTTACAGAGAACACCGGGGAGCTGTTTTTT. The chain is built from TRBV6-5 and TRBJ2-2; D not resolved. The CDR3 is 14 residues long. In germline, CDR1 is MNHEY, CDR2 SVGAGI. V dropped 4 bases and J dropped 1 base, with 7 bases sitting between them.

This chain's CDR3 is CASSPIGSTDTQYF. CDR3 nucleotides: TGTGCCAGCTCACCAATCGGGAGCACAGATACGCAGTATTTT. The chain links TRBV18 to TRBJ2-3; D is undetermined. CDR1 is KGHSH, CDR2 LQKENI, per germline. Trimming shortened V by 2 bases and J by 0 bases, and 6 bases separated the two germline ends. This CDR3 is 14 amino acids long.

This clone has a single count. The chain recombines TRBV4-1 with TRBJ2-3, with 16 bases matching TRBD2. The CDR3 runs to 20 residues. With 6 bases clipped from V and 1 base from J, the junction kept 13 bases outside the gene matches. Germline values: CDR1 MGHRA, CDR2 YSYEKL. In DNA, the CDR3 is TGCGCCAGCAGACACCTGGGACTAGCGGGAGGGATCGAGGGCACAGATACGCAGTATTTT. Its translation is CASRHLGLAGGIEGTDTQYF.

This sequence joins TRBV6-5 and TRBJ1-3; possible D gene TRBD1, 6 bases. The V gene lost 8 bases and the J gene lost 0 bases, with 14 bases spanning the gap. The germline CDR1 and CDR2 sequences are MNHEY and SVGAGI. The CDR3 loop spans 15 amino acids. The CDR3 DNA sequence: TGTGCCAGCGGAACAGGGTACGGCTCTGGAAACACCATATATTTT. Amino acids: CASGTGYGSGNTIYF.

The chain employs TRBV5-6 and TRBJ1-2; D unresolved. The CDR3 runs 13 residues. Germline V gene lookup returns CDR1 SGHDT and CDR2 YYEEEE. V lost 5 bases and J 4 bases, leaving 12 bases between the germline ends. CDR3 region: CASRVRVGYGYTF. Here the CDR3 DNA reads TGTGCCAGCAGGGTGAGGGTAGGCTATGGCTACACCTTC.

This clone showed up just a few times. J is TRBJ2-1 and V is TRBV29-1; TRBD1 aligns across 9 bases. Trimming removed 6 bases from V and 5 bases from J; junction bases left unmatched: 5. The CDR3 consists of 13 residues. The germline V gene encodes CDR1 SQVTM and CDR2 ANQGSEA. The CDR3 DNA is TGCAGCGTAGGACAGGGGACCAACAATGAGCAGTTCTTC. Translation: CSVGQGTNNEQFF.

The chain carries TRBV7-2 and TRBJ1-2, with D maybe TRBD1 (6 bases). The CDR3 is 15 residues long. The ends were cut back, 1 base at V and 9 bases at J, with 18 bases in the middle. From germline, CDR1 is SGHTA and CDR2 FQGNSA. CDR3 sequence: CASSLVRQAQGSYTF. The CDR3, as DNA: TGTGCCAGCAGCTTAGTCAGGCAGGCCCAGGGGAGCTACACCTTC.

The chain combines TRBV7-9 with TRBJ2-5; 8 nucleotides line up with TRBD1. With 3 bases clipped from V and 5 bases from J, the junction kept 8 bases outside the gene matches. CDR1 is SEHNR, CDR2 FQNEAQ, per germline (reference sequence). This CDR3 has 15 residues. CDR3 residues: CASSFPRTGGETQYF. CDR3 coding DNA: TGTGCCAGCAGCTTCCCCCGAACAGGGGGGGAGACCCAGTACTTC.

This rearrangement joins TRBV5-1 to TRBJ2-1; 10 nucleotides match TRBD1. The length of the CDR3 is 16 residues. The V and J ends lost 0 bases and 6 bases, in that order; junction bases with no gene match: 6. The germline V gene has CDR1 SGHRS and CDR2 YFSETQ. The CDR3 spells CASSLGSTGGFNEQFF. CDR3 in DNA: TGCGCCAGCAGCTTGGGTTCGACAGGGGGCTTCAATGAGCAGTTCTTC.

The chain employs TRBV19 and TRBJ2-3, with D unclear. Looked up from germline, CDR1 is LNHDA and CDR2 is SQIVND (reference sequence). The V end lost 3 bases, the J end lost 3 bases, and 13 bases lay between the germline ends. The CDR3 contains 15 residues. The CDR3 DNA is TGTGCCAGTAGTATTAAGGGAAGCAAAACAGATACGCAGTATTTT. Translating gives CASSIKGSKTDTQYF.

This clone was recorded once. The J gene is TRBJ1-3, the V gene TRBV6-6, with D perhaps matching TRBD1 (6 bases). The CDR3 covers 14 residues. V was clipped by 4 bases and J by 0 bases, with 7 bases between them. Germline V gene sequence: CDR1 MNHNY, CDR2 SVGAGI (reference sequence). The CDR3 sequence is CASSWTVSGNTIYF. CDR3 coding DNA: TGTGCCAGCAGTTGGACAGTCTCTGGAAACACCATATATTTT.

This sequence joins TRBV2 and TRBJ2-7; D is perhaps TRBD2 (5 bases). The CDR3 is 15 residues long. V lost 3 bases and J 4 bases, leaving 16 bases between the germline ends. CDR1 SNHLY and CDR2 FYNNEI come from the germline V gene. The CDR3 DNA is TGTGCCAGCAGTGATGGACGGGATCCCTCGTACGAGCAGTACTTC. This gives the protein CASSDGRDPSYEQYF.

This clone turned up a few times. V is TRBV28 and J is TRBJ2-1; 11 bases fit TRBD2. Germline CDR1 is MDHEN and CDR2 is SYDVKM. CDR3 length: 15 residues. The junction had 7 bases not matched to a gene; V was cut back by 3 bases and J by 9 bases. The CDR3 spells CASSLDSGRATEQFF. CDR3 DNA sequence: TGTGCCAGCAGTTTGGATAGCGGGAGGGCCACTGAGCAGTTCTTC.

The rearrangement links TRBV10-1 to TRBJ2-5, with 8 bases aligning to TRBD1. This CDR3 is built from 14 residues. V gave up 6 bases and J gave up 6 bases; unmatched junction bases: 9. Looked up from germline, CDR1 is WNHNN and CDR2 is SYGVQD (reference sequence). The CDR3 sequence: CASSTSGGSQTQYF. CDR3 sequence (DNA): TGCGCCAGCAGCACTTCAGGGGGCAGCCAGACCCAGTACTTC.

The rearrangement links TRBV7-3 to TRBJ2-1; D is perhaps TRBD2 (7 bases). V was cut by 5 bases and J by 6 bases, with 17 bases left in between. The CDR3 spans 15 residues. Germline assignment: CDR1 SGHTA and CDR2 FQGTGA. The CDR3 loop is CASSPAGGAGNEQFF. The CDR3 DNA sequence: TGTGCCAGCAGCCCCGCTGGGGGGGCGGGCAATGAGCAGTTCTTC.

V and J are TRBV19 and TRBJ2-7, with TRBD1 identical over 9 bases. V lost 8 bases and J lost 3; bases outside the gene matches: 8. The CDR3 covers 14 residues. The germline V gene has CDR1 LNHDA and CDR2 SQIVND (reference sequence). In DNA form, the CDR3 reads TGTGCCAGTGCCCCCGGGACAGGGATCTACGAGCAGTACTTC. This encodes CASAPGTGIYEQYF.

The chain employs TRBV19 and TRBJ1-1, with 7 nucleotides matching TRBD1. CDR1 is LNHDA and CDR2 is SQIVND in the germline V gene (reference sequence). There are 13 residues in the CDR3. Germline trimming cut 8 bases from V and 11 bases from J; bases unmatched to any gene: 14. CDR3 amino acids: CASRERRQGLAFF. CDR3 bases: TGTGCCAGTCGGGAGAGAAGACAGGGCTTGGCTTTCTTT.

V gene TRBV6-6 combines with J gene TRBJ1-2; D gene ambiguous. CDR3 length: 14 amino acids. The V gene lost 6 bases and the J gene lost 3 bases, with 14 bases spanning the gap. Germline CDR1 MNHNY, CDR2 SVGAGI (reference sequence). Here the CDR3 DNA reads TGTGCCAGCAGAGCAACCGGGGTAGACTATGGCTACACCTTC. It codes for CASRATGVDYGYTF.

The chain employs TRBV6-6 and TRBJ2-6; the D gene is possibly TRBD1 (5 bases). Trimming cost V 5 bases and J 2 bases, with 10 bases left between them. Germline-derived CDR1 and CDR2 are MNHNY and SVGAGI (reference sequence). This CDR3 is 15 amino acids long. CDR3 residues: CASSPQGPGANVLTF. Written as DNA, the CDR3 is TGTGCCAGCAGTCCCCAGGGTCCTGGGGCCAACGTCCTGACTTTC.

In its sample, this clone was seen once. This chain connects TRBV9 to TRBJ2-3, with D perhaps matching TRBD1 (6 bases). The germline V gene has CDR1 SGDLS and CDR2 YYNGEE. The CDR3 sequence is 12 residues long. V lost 3 bases and J 6 bases, leaving 8 bases between the germline ends. The CDR3 region has the DNA TGTGCCAGCAGCGCTCAGGGGGATACGCAGTATTTT. Translated, it gives CASSAQGDTQYF.

This clone has a handful of counts. The CDR3 sequence: CASRIQQAYEQYF. The DNA for the CDR3 is TGTGCCAGCAGGATCCAGCAGGCTTACGAGCAGTACTTC. The gene calls are TRBV2 and TRBJ2-7; D unclear. CDR1 is SNHLY, CDR2 FYNNEI, per germline. The CDR3 contains 13 residues. V lost 6 bases and J lost 4, with 13 bases in between.

This clone was counted between two and nine times. V is TRBV19 and J is TRBJ2-7; 8 nucleotides line up with TRBD1. The trim removed 4 bases at V and 4 bases at J, leaving 3 bases unmatched. The length of the CDR3 is 13 residues. Germline V gene lookup returns CDR1 LNHDA and CDR2 SQIVND (reference sequence). The DNA of the CDR3 is TGTGCCAGTAGTAATACAGGGGGTTACGAGCAGTACTTC. Its protein is CASSNTGGYEQYF.

This clone was detected a few times. J is TRBJ1-2 and V is TRBV7-9; D is perhaps TRBD1 (5 bases). The V gene lost 5 bases and the J gene lost 8 bases, with 15 bases spanning the gap. The CDR3 covers 13 residues. CDR1 and CDR2 from the germline V gene are SEHNR and FQNEAQ (reference sequence). The CDR3 DNA sequence: TGTGCCAGCAGCCCCTCAGGGAGGGGCGGCTACACCTTC. This translates into CASSPSGRGGYTF.

The chain combines TRBV10-2 with TRBJ2-7; 7 nucleotides line up with TRBD1. The germline V gene encodes CDR1 WSHSY and CDR2 SAAADI. Trimming cost V 6 bases and J 2 bases; bases outside gene matches: 13. The CDR3 covers 16 residues. CDR3 loop: CASRAPDRDEAYEQYF. CDR3 sequence (DNA): TGCGCCAGCAGAGCGCCTGACAGGGATGAGGCCTACGAGCAGTACTTC.

The chain has TRBV5-4 and TRBJ2-7; the D gene is possibly TRBD2 (6 bases). Germline assignment: CDR1 SGHNT and CDR2 YYREEE (reference sequence). The CDR3 is made up of 15 amino acids. Trimming took 4 bases from V and 5 from J, leaving 19 bases between them. The CDR3 DNA sequence: TGTGCCAGCAGCCCCGCTGTCCCCCGCGGGGACGAGCAGTACTTC. It encodes CASSPAVPRGDEQYF. The variable domain in full, completed from reference TRBV5-4 and TRBJ2-7, reads ETGVTQSPTHLIKTRGQQVTLRCSSQSGHNTVSWYQQALGQGPQFIFQYYREEENGRGNFPPRFSGLQFPNYSSELNVNALELDDSALYLCASSPAVPRGDEQYFGPGTRLTVT.